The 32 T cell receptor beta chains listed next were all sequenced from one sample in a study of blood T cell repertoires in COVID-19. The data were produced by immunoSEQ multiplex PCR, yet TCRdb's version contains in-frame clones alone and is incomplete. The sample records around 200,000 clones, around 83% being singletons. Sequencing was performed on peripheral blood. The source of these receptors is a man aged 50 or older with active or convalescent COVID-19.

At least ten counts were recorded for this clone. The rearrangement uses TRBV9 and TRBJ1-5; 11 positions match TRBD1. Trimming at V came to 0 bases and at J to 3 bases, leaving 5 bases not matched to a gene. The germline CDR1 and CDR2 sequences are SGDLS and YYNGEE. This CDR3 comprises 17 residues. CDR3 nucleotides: TGTGCCAGCAGCGTAGGGGACAGGGGGTCCCCCAATCAGCCCCAGCATTTT. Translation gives CASSVGDRGSPNQPQHF. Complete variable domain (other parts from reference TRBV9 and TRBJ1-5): DSGVTQTPKHLITATGQRVTLRCSPRSGDLSVYWYQQSLDQGLQFLIQYYNGEERAKGNILERFSAQQFPDLHSELNLSSLELGDSALYFCASSVGDRGSPNQPQHFGDGTRLSIL.

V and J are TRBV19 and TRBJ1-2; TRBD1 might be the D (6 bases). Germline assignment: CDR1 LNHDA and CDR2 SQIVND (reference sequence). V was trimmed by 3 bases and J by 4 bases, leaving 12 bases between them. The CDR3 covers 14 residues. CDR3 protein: CASSMGRGSYGYTF. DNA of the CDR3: TGTGCCAGTAGTATGGGCAGGGGAAGCTATGGCTACACCTTC.

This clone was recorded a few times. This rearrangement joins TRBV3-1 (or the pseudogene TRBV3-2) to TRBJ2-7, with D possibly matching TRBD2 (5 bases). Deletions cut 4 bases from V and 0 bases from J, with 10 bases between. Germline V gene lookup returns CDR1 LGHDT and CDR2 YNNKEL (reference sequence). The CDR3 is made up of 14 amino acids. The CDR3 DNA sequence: TGTGCCAGCAGCCCCTCGGGGTCCTCCTACGAGCAGTACTTC. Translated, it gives CASSPSGSSYEQYF.

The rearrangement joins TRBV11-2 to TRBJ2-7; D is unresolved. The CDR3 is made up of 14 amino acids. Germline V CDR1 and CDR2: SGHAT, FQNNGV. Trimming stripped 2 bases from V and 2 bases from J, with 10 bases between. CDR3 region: CASSLRSPAYEQYF. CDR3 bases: TGTGCCAGCAGCTTACGGAGCCCCGCCTACGAGCAGTACTTC.

Here the CDR3 DNA reads TGCAGCGTTGAAGAAACCCCTCCGAGGCATGGCTACACCTTC. This gives the protein CSVEETPPRHGYTF. The rearrangement links TRBV29-1 to TRBJ1-2; D not resolved. Looked up from germline, CDR1 is SQVTM and CDR2 is ANQGSEA. Trimming removed 0 bases from V and 6 bases from J, with 14 bases in between. This CDR3 has 14 amino acids.

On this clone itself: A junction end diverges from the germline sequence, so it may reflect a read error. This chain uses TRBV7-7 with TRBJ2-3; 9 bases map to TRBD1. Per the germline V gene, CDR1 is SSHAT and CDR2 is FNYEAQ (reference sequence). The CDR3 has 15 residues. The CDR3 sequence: CASSSGQGPSYTQYF. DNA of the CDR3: TGTGCTAGCAGCTCCGGACAGGGGCCCTCATACACGCAGTATTTT.

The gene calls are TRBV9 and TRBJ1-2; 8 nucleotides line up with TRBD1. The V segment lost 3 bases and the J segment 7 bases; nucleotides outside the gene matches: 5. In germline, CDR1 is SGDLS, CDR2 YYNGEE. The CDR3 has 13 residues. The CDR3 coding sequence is TGTGCCAGCAGCGCCGGACAGGGATCTGGCTACACCTTC. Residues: CASSAGQGSGYTF.

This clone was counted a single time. The CDR3: CASNSQGNHYEQYF. CDR3 sequence (DNA): TGTGCCAGTAATTCACAGGGGAACCACTACGAGCAGTACTTC. The rearrangement uses TRBV10-3 and TRBJ2-7, with 7 bases fitting TRBD1. The CDR3 contains 14 residues. Germline trimming cut 10 bases from V and 3 bases from J; bases unmatched to any gene: 12. In germline, CDR1 is ENHRY, CDR2 SYGVKD.

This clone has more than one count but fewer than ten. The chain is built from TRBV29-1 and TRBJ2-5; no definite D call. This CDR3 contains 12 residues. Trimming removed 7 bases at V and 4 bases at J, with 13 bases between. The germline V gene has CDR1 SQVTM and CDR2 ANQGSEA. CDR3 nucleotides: TGCAGCGCTGCGACTGTTGGAGAGACCCAGTACTTC. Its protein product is CSAATVGETQYF. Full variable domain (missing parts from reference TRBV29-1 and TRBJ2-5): SAVISQKPSRDICQRGTSLTIQCQVDSQVTMMFWYRQQPGQSLTLIATANQGSEATYESGFVIDKFPISRPNLTFSTLTVSNMSPEDSSIYLCSAATVGETQYFGPGTRLLVL.

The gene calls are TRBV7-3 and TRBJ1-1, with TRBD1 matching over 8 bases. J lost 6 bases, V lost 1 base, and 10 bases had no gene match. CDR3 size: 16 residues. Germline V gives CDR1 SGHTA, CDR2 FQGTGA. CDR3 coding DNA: TGTGCCAGCAGCTTAATTCGTCGAGGACAGGGCGCTGAAGCTTTCTTT. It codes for CASSLIRRGQGAEAFF.

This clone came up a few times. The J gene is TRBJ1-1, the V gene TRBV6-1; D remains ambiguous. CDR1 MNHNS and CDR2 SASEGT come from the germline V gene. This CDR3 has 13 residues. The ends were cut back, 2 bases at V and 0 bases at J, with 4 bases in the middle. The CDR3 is CASSEQVNTEAFF. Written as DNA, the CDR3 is TGTGCCAGCAGTGAACAGGTGAACACTGAAGCTTTCTTT.

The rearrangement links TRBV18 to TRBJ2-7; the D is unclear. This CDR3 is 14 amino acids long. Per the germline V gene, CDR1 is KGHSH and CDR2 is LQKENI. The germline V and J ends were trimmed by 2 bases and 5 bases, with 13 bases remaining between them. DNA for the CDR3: TGTGCCAGCTCACCAAGTCCAATCTCGGACGAGCAGTACTTC. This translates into CASSPSPISDEQYF.

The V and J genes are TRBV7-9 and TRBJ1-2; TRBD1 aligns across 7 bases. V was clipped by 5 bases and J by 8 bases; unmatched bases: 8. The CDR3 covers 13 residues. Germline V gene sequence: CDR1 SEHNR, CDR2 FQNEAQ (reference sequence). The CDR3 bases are TGTGCCAGCAGCCCCCGACAGGGTGGAGGCTACACCTTC. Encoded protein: CASSPRQGGGYTF.

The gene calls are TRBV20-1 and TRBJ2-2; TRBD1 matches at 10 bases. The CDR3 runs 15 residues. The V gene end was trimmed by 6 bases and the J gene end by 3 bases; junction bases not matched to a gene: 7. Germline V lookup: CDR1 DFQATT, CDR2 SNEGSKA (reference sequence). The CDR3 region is CSASPTGGDTGELFF. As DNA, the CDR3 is TGCAGTGCAAGTCCGACAGGGGGCGACACCGGGGAGCTGTTTTTT.

The DNA for the CDR3 is TGCAGCGTTGGAGGGAGAGGAAACACAGATACGCAGTATTTT. Amino acids: CSVGGRGNTDTQYF. J is TRBJ2-3 and V is TRBV29-1; the D gene is possibly TRBD2 (5 bases). Germline V gives CDR1 SQVTM, CDR2 ANQGSEA. This CDR3 spans 14 amino acids. Trimming took 4 bases from V and 2 from J, leaving 13 bases between them.

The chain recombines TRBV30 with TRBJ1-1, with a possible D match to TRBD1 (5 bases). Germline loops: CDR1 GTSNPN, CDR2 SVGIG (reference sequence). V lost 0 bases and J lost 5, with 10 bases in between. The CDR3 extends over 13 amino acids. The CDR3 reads CAWSVQAGTEAFF. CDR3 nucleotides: TGTGCCTGGAGTGTACAGGCGGGGACTGAAGCTTTCTTT.

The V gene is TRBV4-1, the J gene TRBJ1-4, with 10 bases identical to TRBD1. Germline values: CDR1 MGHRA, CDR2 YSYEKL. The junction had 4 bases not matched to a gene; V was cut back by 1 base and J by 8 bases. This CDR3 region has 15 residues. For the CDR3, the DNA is TGCGCCAGCAGCCAAGCGTGGACAGGGGGGGAAAAACTGTTTTTT. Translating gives CASSQAWTGGEKLFF.

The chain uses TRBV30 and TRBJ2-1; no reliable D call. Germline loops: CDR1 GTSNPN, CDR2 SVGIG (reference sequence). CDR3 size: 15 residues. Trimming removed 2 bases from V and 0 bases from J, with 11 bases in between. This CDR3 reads CAWSPQASSYNEQFF. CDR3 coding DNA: TGTGCCTGGAGTCCCCAGGCGAGCTCCTACAATGAGCAGTTCTTC.

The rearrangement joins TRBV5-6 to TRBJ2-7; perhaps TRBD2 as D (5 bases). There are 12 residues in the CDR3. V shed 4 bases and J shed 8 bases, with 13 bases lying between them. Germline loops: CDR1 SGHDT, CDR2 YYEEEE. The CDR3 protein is CASSRTRDKQYF. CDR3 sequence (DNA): TGTGCCAGCAGCCGTACTAGAGACAAGCAGTACTTC.

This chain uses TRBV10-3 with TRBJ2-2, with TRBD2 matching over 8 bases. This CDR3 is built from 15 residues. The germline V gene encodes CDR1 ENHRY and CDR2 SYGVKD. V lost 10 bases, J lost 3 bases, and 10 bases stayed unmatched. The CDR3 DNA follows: TGTGCCAGCCAACGGGGGGGAGACGACACCGGGGAGCTGTTTTTT. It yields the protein CASQRGGDDTGELFF.

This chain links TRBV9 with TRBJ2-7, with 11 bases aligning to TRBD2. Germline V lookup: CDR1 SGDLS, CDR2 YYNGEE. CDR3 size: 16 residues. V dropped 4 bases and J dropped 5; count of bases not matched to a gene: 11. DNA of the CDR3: TGTGCCAGCAGCCTGAGTAGCGGGAGGGCCCCGGACGAGCAGTACTTC. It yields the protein CASSLSSGRAPDEQYF.

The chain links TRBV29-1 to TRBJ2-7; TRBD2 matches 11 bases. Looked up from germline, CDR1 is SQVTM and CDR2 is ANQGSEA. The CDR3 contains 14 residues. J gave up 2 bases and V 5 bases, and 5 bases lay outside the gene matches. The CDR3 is CSVLTSGGTYEQYF. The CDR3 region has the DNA TGCAGCGTTCTTACTAGCGGGGGTACCTACGAGCAGTACTTC.

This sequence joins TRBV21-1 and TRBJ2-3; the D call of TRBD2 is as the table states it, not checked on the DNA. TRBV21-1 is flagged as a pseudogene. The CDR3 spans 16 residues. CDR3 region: CASSKAEAGAEDTQYF. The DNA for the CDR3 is TGTGCCAGCAGCAAAGCTGAAGCGGGAGCAGAGGATACGCAGTATTTT.

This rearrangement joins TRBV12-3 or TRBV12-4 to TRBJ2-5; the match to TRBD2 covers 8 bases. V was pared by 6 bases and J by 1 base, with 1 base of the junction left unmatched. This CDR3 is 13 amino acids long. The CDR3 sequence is CASRTSGQETQYF. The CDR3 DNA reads TGTGCCAGCAGAACTAGCGGCCAAGAGACCCAGTACTTC.

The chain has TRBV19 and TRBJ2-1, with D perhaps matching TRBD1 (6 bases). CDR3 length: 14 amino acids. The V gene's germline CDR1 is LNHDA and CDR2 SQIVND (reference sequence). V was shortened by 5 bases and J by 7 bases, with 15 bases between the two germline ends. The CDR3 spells CASSSGTRGNEQFF. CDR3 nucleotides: TGTGCCAGTAGTTCGGGGACACGTGGGAATGAGCAGTTCTTC.

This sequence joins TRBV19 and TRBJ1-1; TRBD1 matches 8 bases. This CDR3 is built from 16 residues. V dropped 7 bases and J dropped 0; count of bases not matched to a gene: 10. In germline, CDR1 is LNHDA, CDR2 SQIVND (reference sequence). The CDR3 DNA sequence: TGTGCCAGTACTCGACAGGGGAATACCCTGAACACTGAAGCTTTCTTT. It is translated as CASTRQGNTLNTEAFF.

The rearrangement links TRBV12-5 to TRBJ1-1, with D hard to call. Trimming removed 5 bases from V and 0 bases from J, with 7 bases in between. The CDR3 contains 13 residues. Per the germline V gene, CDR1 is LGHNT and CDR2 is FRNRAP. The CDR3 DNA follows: TGTGCTAGTGGTCAGGCCCTGAACACTGAAGCTTTCTTT. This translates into CASGQALNTEAFF.

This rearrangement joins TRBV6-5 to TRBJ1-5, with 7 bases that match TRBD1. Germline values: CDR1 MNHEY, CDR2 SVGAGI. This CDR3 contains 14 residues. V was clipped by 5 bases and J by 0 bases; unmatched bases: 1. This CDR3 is CASSRDSSNQPQHF. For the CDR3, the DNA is TGTGCCAGCAGTAGGGACAGTAGCAATCAGCCCCAGCATTTT.

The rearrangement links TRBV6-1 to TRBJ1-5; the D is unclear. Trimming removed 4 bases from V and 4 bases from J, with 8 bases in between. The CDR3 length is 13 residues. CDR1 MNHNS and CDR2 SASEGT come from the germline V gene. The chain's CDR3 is CASSGNENQPQHF. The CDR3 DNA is TGTGCCAGCAGTGGAAACGAGAATCAGCCCCAGCATTTT.

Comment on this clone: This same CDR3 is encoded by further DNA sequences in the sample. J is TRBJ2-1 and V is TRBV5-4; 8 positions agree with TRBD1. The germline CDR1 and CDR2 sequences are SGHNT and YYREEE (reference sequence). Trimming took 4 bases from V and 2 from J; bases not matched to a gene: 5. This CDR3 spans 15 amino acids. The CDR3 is CASSPTGGTYNEQFF. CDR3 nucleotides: TGTGCCAGCAGCCCCACAGGGGGAACCTACAATGAGCAGTTCTTC.

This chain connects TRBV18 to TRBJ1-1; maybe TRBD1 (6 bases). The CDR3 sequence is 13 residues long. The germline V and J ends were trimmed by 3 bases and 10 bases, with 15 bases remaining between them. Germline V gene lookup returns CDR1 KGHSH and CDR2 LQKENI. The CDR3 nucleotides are TGTGCCAGCTCACCCGTAACAGGGAAGGGAGCTTTCTTT. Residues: CASSPVTGKGAFF. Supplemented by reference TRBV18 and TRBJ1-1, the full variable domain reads NAGVMQNPRHLVRRRGQEARLRCSPMKGHSHVYWYRQLPEEGLKFMVYLQKENIIDESGMPKERFSAEFPKEGPSILRIQQVVRGDSAAYFCASSPVTGKGAFFGQGTRLTVV.

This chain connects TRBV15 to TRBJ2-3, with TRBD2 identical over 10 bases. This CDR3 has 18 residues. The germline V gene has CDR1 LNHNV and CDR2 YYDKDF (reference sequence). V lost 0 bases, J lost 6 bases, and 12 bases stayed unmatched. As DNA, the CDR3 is TGTGCCACCAGCAGAGATTCCGGACTAGCGGATTATCGTGATACGCAGTATTTT. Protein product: CATSRDSGLADYRDTQYF.